This T cell receptor (beta chain) was observed in a study of T-cell memory formation after mild COVID-19. Study-level results: Cross-reactive memory appears to have joined, as suggested by some responding clones showing up in pre-infection memory. Clones that contracted clustered mainly in CM and EM if CD4+ and in EMRA if CD8+.

The V end lost 4 bases, the J end lost 6 bases, and 16 bases lay between the germline ends. Germline-derived CDR1 and CDR2 are KGHSH and LQKENI. The CDR3 loop spans 15 amino acids. TCR alpha and TCR beta cDNA libraries carrying sample barcodes and UMIs were produced by 5'RACE using constant-segment primers. MiXCR, run by TCRdb on the 5' RACE reads, gives a single entry per CDR3 protein. The sample holds roughly 340,000 distinct CDR3 sequences; 15% to 20% are singletons and the top ten take more than 20%. This clonotype was found a few times. Its antigen is unknown. The specimen was PBMCs or a T cell subset sorted from them (not recorded which). The sequence was obtained from a man younger than 30 who had mild COVID-19 (a few samples of this study predate the infection). Cell type and time point are not known. The V gene is TRBV18, the J gene TRBJ1-5; possibly TRBD1 for D (5 bases). The CDR3 DNA follows: TGTGCCAGCTCACAGAGGGACGGCCGGGGTCAGCCCCAGCATTTT. It is translated as CASSQRDGRGQPQHF.